Reported below is one T cell receptor (beta chain). Each replicate PCR on the sorted subsets used approximately 200 ng DNA (approximately 33,000 T cell genomes). Libraries were prepared by immunoSEQ multiplex PCR; TCRdb keeps only in-frame clonotypes and omits some of them. The sample has around 1.5 million clones, under 99% seen once. The sample originates from a study of shared clonotypes between healthy human individuals. There were no recent acute infections or vaccinations among the donors, who were healthy HIV-negative adults. Trimming took 6 bases from V and 4 from J, leaving 12 bases between them. Germline lookup yields CDR1 SQVTM and CDR2 ANQGSEA. The CDR3 loop spans 12 amino acids.

The TCR originated in a young man in good health. V usage is TRBV29-1 and J usage is TRBJ1-1, with D uncertain. Material for sequencing was naive CD4+ T cells sorted from blood. Subset denoted: CD45RA+ positively selected. The CDR3 region has the DNA TGCAGCGTCAAAGCGGGCCCCACTGAAGCTTTCTTT. Translation gives CSVKAGPTEAFF.